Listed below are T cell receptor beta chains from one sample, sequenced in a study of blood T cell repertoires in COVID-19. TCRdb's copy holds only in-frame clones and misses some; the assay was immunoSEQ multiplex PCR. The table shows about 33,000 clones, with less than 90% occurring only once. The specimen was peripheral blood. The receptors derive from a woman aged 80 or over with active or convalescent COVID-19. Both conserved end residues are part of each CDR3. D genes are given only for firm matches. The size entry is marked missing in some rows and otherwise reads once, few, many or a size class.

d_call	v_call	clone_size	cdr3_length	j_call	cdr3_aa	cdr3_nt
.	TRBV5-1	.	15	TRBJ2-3	CASSPTPLLPDTQYF	TGCGCCAGCAGCCCCACACCCCTCCTCCCAGATACGCAGTATTTT
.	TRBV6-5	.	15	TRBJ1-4	CASSSDSNRREKLFF	TGTGCCAGCAGCTCAGACAGCAATAGGCGTGAAAAACTGTTTTTT
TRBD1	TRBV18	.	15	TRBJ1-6	CASSPGQGQNSPLHF	TGTGCCAGCTCCCCAGGACAGGGCCAAAATTCACCCCTCCACTTT
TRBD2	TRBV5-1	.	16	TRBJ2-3	CASSNIAGGRTDTQYF	TGCGCCAGCTCGAACATAGCGGGGGGGCGGACAGATACGCAGTATTTT
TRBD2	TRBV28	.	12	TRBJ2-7	CASSNRGDEQYF	TGTGCCAGCAGTAATCGGGGGGACGAGCAGTACTTC
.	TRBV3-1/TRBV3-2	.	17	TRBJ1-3	CASSPYGLTTSGNTIYF	TGTGCCAGCAGCCCCTATGGACTTACCACGTCTGGAAACACCATATATTTT
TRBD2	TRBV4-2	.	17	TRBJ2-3	CASSQGLGRGGTDTQYF	TGTGCCAGCAGCCAAGGCCTCGGGCGGGGGGGCACAGATACGCAGTATTTT
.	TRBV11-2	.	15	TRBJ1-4	CASSLDGAGREKLFF	TGTGCCAGCAGCTTAGACGGCGCGGGAAGGGAAAAACTGTTTTTT
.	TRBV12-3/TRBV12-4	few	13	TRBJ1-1	CASRQGVGTEAFF	TGTGCCAGCAGACAGGGAGTGGGCACTGAAGCTTTCTTT
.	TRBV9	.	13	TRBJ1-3	CASSVGNRDTIYF	TGTGCCAGCAGCGTAGGCAATCGGGACACCATATATTTT
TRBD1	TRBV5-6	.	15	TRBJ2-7	CASSLGQGASPGQYF	TGTGCCAGCAGCTTGGGACAGGGGGCCAGTCCTGGGCAGTACTTC
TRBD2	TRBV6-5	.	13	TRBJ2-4	CASSYSGLALEYF	TGTGCCAGCAGTTACTCGGGACTAGCGCTGGAGTACTTC
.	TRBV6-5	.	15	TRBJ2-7	CASSSGERGSYEQYF	TGTGCCAGCAGCTCGGGGGAAAGGGGATCCTACGAGCAGTACTTC
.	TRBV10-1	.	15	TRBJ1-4	CASSDRGAPNEKLFF	TGCGCCAGCAGTGATCGGGGAGCCCCTAATGAAAAACTGTTTTTT
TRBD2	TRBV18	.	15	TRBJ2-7	CASSRDYSGADEQYF	TGTGCCAGCTCACGAGATTATAGCGGGGCTGACGAGCAGTACTTC
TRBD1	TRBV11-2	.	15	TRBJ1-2	CASSWFDRGIYGYTF	TGTGCCAGCAGCTGGTTTGACAGGGGGATCTATGGCTACACCTTC
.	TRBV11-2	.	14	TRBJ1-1	CASSLLGRYTEAFF	TGTGCCAGCAGCTTACTGGGGAGGTACACTGAAGCTTTCTTT
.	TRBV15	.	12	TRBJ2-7	CATSKGDYEQYF	TGTGCCACCAGCAAAGGAGACTACGAGCAGTACTTC
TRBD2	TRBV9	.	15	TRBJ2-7	CASSVEAGGIYEQYF	TGTGCCAGCAGCGTAGAAGCGGGGGGGATCTACGAGCAGTACTTC
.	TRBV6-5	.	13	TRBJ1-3	CASRQGFGNTIYF	TGTGCCAGCAGACAGGGATTTGGAAACACCATATATTTT
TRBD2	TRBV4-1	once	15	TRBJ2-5	CASSQFSGGQETQYF	TGCGCCAGCAGCCAGTTTTCCGGGGGGCAAGAGACCCAGTACTTC
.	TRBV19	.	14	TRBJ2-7	CASSTLGGSREQYF	TGTGCCAGTAGTACTTTGGGGGGTTCTAGGGAGCAGTACTTC
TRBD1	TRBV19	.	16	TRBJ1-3	CASRTGDRVIGNTIYF	TGTGCCAGTAGGACCGGGGACAGGGTGATCGGAAACACCATATATTTT
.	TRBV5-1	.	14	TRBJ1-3	CASSLESSGNTIYF	TGCGCCAGCAGCTTGGAGAGCTCTGGAAACACCATATATTTT
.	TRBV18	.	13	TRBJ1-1	CASSQGSGTEAFF	TGTGCCAGCTCACAGGGGTCCGGCACTGAAGCTTTCTTT
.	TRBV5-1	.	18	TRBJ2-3	CASSIPRGAALSTYTQYF	TGCGCCAGCAGTATCCCCAGGGGCGCGGCCCTAAGCACATATACGCAGTATTTT
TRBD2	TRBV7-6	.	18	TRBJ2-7	CASSLGTSGGAGSYEQYF	TGTGCCAGCAGCTTAGGGACTAGCGGGGGCGCAGGCTCCTACGAGCAGTACTTC
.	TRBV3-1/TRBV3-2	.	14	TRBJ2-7	CASSQVPSTYEQYF	TGTGCCAGCAGCCAAGTTCCATCAACCTACGAGCAGTACTTC
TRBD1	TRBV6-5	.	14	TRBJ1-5	CASNKGQLHQPQHF	TGTGCCAGCAATAAGGGACAGTTGCATCAGCCCCAGCATTTT
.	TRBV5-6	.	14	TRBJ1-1	CASSRGLINTEAFF	TGTGCCAGCAGCAGGGGCCTAATTAACACTGAAGCTTTCTTT
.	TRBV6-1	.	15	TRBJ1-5	CASSEEQGFNQPQHF	TGTGCCAGCAGTGAAGAACAGGGTTTCAATCAGCCCCAGCATTTT
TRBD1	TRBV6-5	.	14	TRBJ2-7	CASNPGQTTYEQYF	TGTGCCAGCAATCCGGGACAGACCACATACGAGCAGTACTTC
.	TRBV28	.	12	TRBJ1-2	CASSLPGDGYTF	TGTGCCAGCAGTTTACCGGGGGATGGCTACACCTTC